One sample yielded the 26 T cell receptor beta chains listed below, sequenced in a study of beta chain features in type 1 diabetes. Expressed TCRB transcripts were sequenced because the entire RNA isolate underwent reverse transcription. Measured with immunoSEQ multiplex PCR; TCRdb has only the in-frame clones, and not every one. The sample gives 200,000 to 250,000 clones, around 68% of which show up once; about 0.05% is in the top ten. The sample consisted of naive CD4+ T cells from blood. These receptors originate from a man between 25 and 39 years old in good health.

The V and J genes are TRBV30 and TRBJ2-3; 9 bases match TRBD1. The CDR3 has 15 amino acids. V lost 1 base and J lost 0; bases outside the gene matches: 2. Germline CDR1 and CDR2: GTSNPN and SVGIG (reference sequence). In DNA form, the CDR3 reads TGTGCCTGGAGTGCCGGACAGGGGAGCACAGATACGCAGTATTTT. Amino acid sequence: CAWSAGQGSTDTQYF.

CDR3 bases: TGTGCCAGCAGTAGAGGGGGAAGCAATCAGCCCCAGCATTTT. Translation: CASSRGGSNQPQHF. The chain combines TRBV25-1 with TRBJ1-5; perhaps TRBD1 as D (6 bases). The CDR3 is made up of 14 amino acids. Trimming removed 5 bases at V and 1 base at J, with 9 bases between. Germline CDR1 is MGHDK and CDR2 is SYGVNS.

The chain joins TRBV30 to TRBJ2-2; D is undetermined. Per the germline V gene, CDR1 is GTSNPN and CDR2 is SVGIG (reference sequence). V lost 5 bases, J lost 5 bases, and 9 bases lay in between. The CDR3 totals 12 residues. The DNA for the CDR3 is TGTGCCTGGGGGCACGGGACCGGGGAGCTGTTTTTT. Encoded protein: CAWGHGTGELFF. Complete variable domain (other parts from reference TRBV30 and TRBJ2-2): SQTIHQWPATLVQPVGSPLSLECTVEGTSNPNLYWYRQAAGRGLQLLFYSVGIGQISSEVPQNLSASRPQDRQFILSSKKLLLSDSGFYLCAWGHGTGELFFGEGSRLTVL.

J is TRBJ1-4 and V is TRBV30; no firm D call. The CDR3 has 12 amino acids. Germline CDR1 is GTSNPN and CDR2 is SVGIG (reference sequence). For the CDR3, the DNA is TGTGCGTTTTATACAACTAATGAAAAACTGTTTTTT. Encoded protein: CAFYTTNEKLFF.

The table lists this clone with a few counts. V usage is TRBV30 and J usage is TRBJ1-3; 7 positions match TRBD1. Trimming removed 3 bases from V and 4 bases from J; junction bases left unmatched: 3. Germline V CDR1 and CDR2: GTSNPN, SVGIG (reference sequence). This CDR3 spans 13 amino acids. The CDR3 sequence is CAWRSRGGNTIYF. DNA of the CDR3: TGTGCCTGGAGATCCAGGGGGGGAAACACCATATATTTT. Based on the CDR3 plus reference TRBV30 and TRBJ1-3, the full variable domain is SQTIHQWPATLVQPVGSPLSLECTVEGTSNPNLYWYRQAAGRGLQLLFYSVGIGQISSEVPQNLSASRPQDRQFILSSKKLLLSDSGFYLCAWRSRGGNTIYFGEGSWLTVV.

V gene TRBV6-6 combines with J gene TRBJ2-4; a possible D gene is TRBD2 (6 bases). Trimming cost V 9 bases and J 5 bases, with 17 bases left between them. The CDR3 runs 14 residues. Germline V gene sequence: CDR1 MNHNY, CDR2 SVGAGI (reference sequence). CDR3 DNA sequence: TGTGCCAGTTTAGGGAAACCGGGGGAAAACATTCAGTACTTC. It specifies CASLGKPGENIQYF.

The chain couples TRBV7-2 to TRBJ2-5, with 8 bases matching TRBD2. Trimming removed 5 bases from V and 3 bases from J; junction bases left unmatched: 8. Germline V gives CDR1 SGHTA, CDR2 FQGNSA. This CDR3 spans 15 amino acids. The CDR3 coding sequence is TGTGCCAGCAGCCCCGACCCCGGGGGGGAAGAGACCCAGTACTTC. It encodes CASSPDPGGEETQYF.

As for this clone: Other DNA sequences in this sample translate to the same CDR3. The J gene is TRBJ2-5, the V gene TRBV30; TRBD1 might be the D (5 bases). The CDR3 totals 13 residues. Per the germline V gene, CDR1 is GTSNPN and CDR2 is SVGIG (reference sequence). V was clipped by 0 bases and J by 5 bases, with 10 bases between them. Here the CDR3 reads CAWSVRRGETQYF. The CDR3 bases are TGTGCCTGGAGTGTACGTAGGGGTGAGACCCAGTACTTC.

The chain links TRBV6-1 to TRBJ2-7, with 8 bases lining up with TRBD1. Germline V gene sequence: CDR1 MNHNS, CDR2 SASEGT. This CDR3 is 13 amino acids long. V dropped 6 bases and J dropped 2; count of bases not matched to a gene: 3. CDR3 protein: CASRDRVAYEQYF. CDR3 sequence (DNA): TGTGCCAGCAGGGACAGGGTCGCCTACGAGCAGTACTTC.

The chain combines TRBV6-1 with TRBJ1-5; D is uncertain. The CDR3 is made up of 11 amino acids. The germline V gene encodes CDR1 MNHNS and CDR2 SASEGT. Trimming stripped 6 bases from V and 4 bases from J, with 4 bases between. This CDR3 reads CASRKNQPQHF. The CDR3 DNA reads TGTGCCAGCAGAAAGAATCAGCCCCAGCATTTT.

The chain uses TRBV29-1 and TRBJ1-1, with D hard to call. The CDR3 runs to 13 residues. The germline V and J ends were trimmed by 2 bases and 0 bases, with 7 bases remaining between them. The germline V gene has CDR1 SQVTM and CDR2 ANQGSEA. CDR3 sequence: CSVEPALNTEAFF. The CDR3 bases are TGCAGCGTTGAACCAGCCCTGAACACTGAAGCTTTCTTT.

The genes are TRBV18 and TRBJ2-1, with a tentative D call TRBD2 (6 bases). The germline V gene has CDR1 KGHSH and CDR2 LQKENI. The CDR3 sequence is 14 residues long. With 2 bases removed from V and 9 bases from J, the gap between germline ends came to 14 bases. Written as DNA, the CDR3 is TGTGCCAGCTCACCAGTTAGACTAGATCGTGAGCAGTTCTTC. Protein sequence: CASSPVRLDREQFF.

This clone was detected only a few times. The chain uses TRBV30 and TRBJ2-1; D unresolved. Germline V CDR1 and CDR2: GTSNPN, SVGIG (reference sequence). This CDR3 contains 13 residues. V was clipped by 4 bases and J by 0 bases, with 7 bases between them. For the CDR3, the DNA is TGTGCCTGGAACCGTGCCTCCTACAATGAGCAGTTCTTC. It specifies CAWNRASYNEQFF.

The V gene is TRBV29-1, the J gene TRBJ1-1; D not resolved. This CDR3 is built from 13 residues. V lost 6 bases and J lost 0, with 11 bases in between. Germline CDR1 is SQVTM and CDR2 is ANQGSEA. CDR3 residues: CSVLTLMNTEAFF. In DNA, the CDR3 is TGCAGCGTCCTCACCCTAATGAACACTGAAGCTTTCTTT.

The rearrangement uses TRBV9 and TRBJ1-3; D is unclear. Germline lookup yields CDR1 SGDLS and CDR2 YYNGEE. V was trimmed by 4 bases and J by 4 bases, leaving 6 bases between them. The CDR3 is made up of 12 amino acids. This CDR3 reads CASSLPGNTIYF. The CDR3 nucleotides are TGTGCCAGCAGCTTGCCGGGAAACACCATATATTTT.

The rearrangement joins TRBV19 to TRBJ1-1, with D possibly TRBD1 on 6 matching bases. V was cut by 4 bases and J by 3 bases, with 18 bases left in between. The germline V gene encodes CDR1 LNHDA and CDR2 SQIVND (reference sequence). This CDR3 has 16 amino acids. In DNA, the CDR3 is TGTGCCAGTAGTAACGGCCTCAGGGGATCCGACACTGAAGCTTTCTTT. It yields the protein CASSNGLRGSDTEAFF.

J is TRBJ2-5 and V is TRBV29-1; no clear D. CDR1 SQVTM and CDR2 ANQGSEA come from the germline V gene. The length of the CDR3 is 12 residues. V was cut by 4 bases and J by 3 bases, with 9 bases left in between. CDR3 loop: CSVVGIEETQYF. Written as DNA, the CDR3 is TGCAGCGTTGTCGGAATCGAAGAGACCCAGTACTTC.

This clone was observed a few times. The chain links TRBV30 to TRBJ2-7; D perhaps matches TRBD1 (6 bases). The CDR3 has 12 amino acids. Trimming took 5 bases from V and 0 from J, leaving 8 bases between them. Germline values: CDR1 GTSNPN, CDR2 SVGIG (reference sequence). The CDR3 region is CAWGGNSYEQYF. The CDR3 nucleotides are TGTGCCTGGGGGGGCAACTCCTACGAGCAGTACTTC.

This clone was found once. V usage is TRBV29-1 and J usage is TRBJ1-1; the D is unclear. CDR1 is SQVTM, CDR2 ANQGSEA, per germline. The CDR3 runs to 14 residues. Trimming stripped 7 bases from V and 0 bases from J, with 15 bases between. CDR3 nucleotides: TGCAGCGGTGAGGGAAGTAGGATGAACACTGAAGCTTTCTTT. This gives the protein CSGEGSRMNTEAFF.

The CDR3 coding sequence is TGTGCCAGCAGCACCTACGATCTAAAGGGGGGTTACAATGAGCAGTTCTTC. This codes for CASSTYDLKGGYNEQFF. The chain is built from TRBV7-9 and TRBJ2-1, with D possibly being TRBD1 or TRBD2 (6 bases each). Trimming left V 5 bases short and J 4 bases short, with 21 bases between. The V gene's germline CDR1 is SEHNR and CDR2 FQNEAQ (reference sequence). CDR3 length: 17 residues. The full variable domain, rest sourced from reference TRBV7-9 and TRBJ2-1, is DTGVSQNPRHKITKRGQNVTFRCDPISEHNRLYWYRQTLGQGPEFLTYFQNEAQLEKSRLLSDRFSAERPKGSFSTLEIQRTEQGDSAMYLCASSTYDLKGGYNEQFFGPGTRLTVL.

The chain employs TRBV29-1 and TRBJ1-1; D perhaps matches TRBD1 (5 bases). The CDR3 sequence is 13 residues long. The germline CDR1 and CDR2 sequences are SQVTM and ANQGSEA. Trimming shortened V by 2 bases and J by 8 bases, and 15 bases separated the two germline ends. Here the CDR3 reads CSVERRTRPEAFF. DNA for the CDR3: TGCAGCGTTGAAAGACGGACAAGACCAGAAGCTTTCTTT.

This clone was found a few times. The rearrangement uses TRBV7-2 and TRBJ2-6; TRBD1 might be the D (6 bases). V was shortened by 6 bases and J by 2 bases, with 14 bases between the two germline ends. CDR3 length: 16 residues. CDR1 and CDR2 from the germline V gene are SGHTA and FQGNSA. The CDR3 spells CASRYLRTAGANVLTF. In nucleotides, the CDR3 is TGTGCCAGCAGGTACCTTCGGACAGCTGGGGCCAACGTCCTGACTTTC.

This rearrangement joins TRBV4-1 to TRBJ1-4; D call uncertain. Trimming shortened V by 3 bases and J by 8 bases, and 13 bases separated the two germline ends. CDR1 is MGHRA and CDR2 is YSYEKL in the germline V gene. This CDR3 contains 14 residues. DNA for the CDR3: TGCGCCAGCAGCCACCAGCTAACGGAGGAAAAACTGTTTTTT. Protein: CASSHQLTEEKLFF.

This rearrangement joins TRBV10-3 to TRBJ2-7, with D unresolved. The germline CDR1 and CDR2 sequences are ENHRY and SYGVKD. The CDR3 is made up of 14 amino acids. V shed 3 bases and J shed 0 bases, with 9 bases lying between them. The CDR3 loop is CAISDSSSSYEQYF. Here the CDR3 DNA reads TGTGCCATCAGTGATAGTAGCAGCTCCTACGAGCAGTACTTC.

The chain links TRBV20-1 to TRBJ2-1; possibly TRBD2 for D (5 bases). The germline gives CDR1 DFQATT, CDR2 SNEGSKA (reference sequence). The CDR3 runs 10 residues. The CDR3 DNA is TGCAGGAGGAGGTACAATGAGCAGTTCTTC. It specifies CRRRYNEQFF.

This rearrangement joins TRBV7-9 to TRBJ2-7; D might be TRBD2 (5 bases). CDR3 length equals 13 residues. Germline CDR1 reads SEHNR; CDR2 reads FQNEAQ (reference sequence). Trimming cost V 3 bases and J 0 bases, with 6 bases left between them. The DNA of the CDR3 is TGTGCCAGCAGCTTCGGGATCTCCTACGAGCAGTACTTC. The encoded protein is CASSFGISYEQYF. The variable domain in full, with the rest retrieved from reference TRBV7-9 and TRBJ2-7, is DTGVSQNPRHKITKRGQNVTFRCDPISEHNRLYWYRQTLGQGPEFLTYFQNEAQLEKSRLLSDRFSAERPKGSFSTLEIQRTEQGDSAMYLCASSFGISYEQYFGPGTRLTVT.